This is a list of T cell receptor beta chains from one sample in a study of cytomegalovirus exposure and HLA in healthy donors. TCRdb's copy holds only in-frame clones and misses some; the assay was immunoSEQ multiplex PCR. This table holds some 220,000 clones, roughly 81% found once. The sample comprised PBMCs. Receptor source: a girl aged 2-9 years in good health and CMV-seronegative. Each CDR3 is given with its conserved first and last residue. The D gene is left open where the match is weak. Where a row states a size, it is once, few, many or the class of an expanded clone; other rows omit it.

TRBV9	NA	NA	TRBJ2-6	TGTGCCTCCCAGACCCTACCGGGACAACCGTCTGGGGCCAACGTCCTGACTTTC	CASQTLPGQPSGANVLTF
TRBV11-3	NA	NA	TRBJ2-1	TGTGCCAGCAGCGATCAGGGATTCAATGAGCAGTTCTTC	CASSDQGFNEQFF
TRBV7-9	NA	NA	TRBJ2-5	TGTGCCAGCAGCTTTATCAGGACAAACCAAGAGACCCAGTACTTC	CASSFIRTNQETQYF
TRBV11-1	TRBD1	once	TRBJ1-5	TGTGCCAGCAACCGAGAGGGACAGTCCCAGGCGGAGCCCCAGCATTTT	CASNREGQSQAEPQHF
TRBV6-5	NA	NA	TRBJ2-1	TGTGCCAGCAGTTACTCGCACGAGGGTTCCTACAATGAGCAGTTCTTC	CASSYSHEGSYNEQFF
TRBV4-1	TRBD1	once	TRBJ1-1	TGCGCCGCCGGACAGGGTGTTGGTCTGAGCACTGAAGCTTTCTTT	CAAGQGVGLSTEAFF
TRBV6-6	NA	NA	TRBJ2-2	TGTGCCAGCAGTTACTCAATCCCCCCGGACACCGGGGAGCTGTTTTTT	CASSYSIPPDTGELFF
TRBV30	TRBD2	few	TRBJ2-7	TGTGCCTGGAATCGACTAGCGGGAGTCGACGAGCAGTACTTC	CAWNRLAGVDEQYF
TRBV5-1	NA	few	TRBJ2-2	TGCGCCAGCAGCCCGGGGCCCGGGGGATTCAACACCGGGGAGCTGTTTTTT	CASSPGPGGFNTGELFF
TRBV27	NA	NA	TRBJ2-2	TGTGCCAGCACCCCTAGTCAGGCGGGGACCGGGGAGCTGTTTTTT	CASTPSQAGTGELFF
TRBV6-1	TRBD2	NA	TRBJ2-7	TGTGCCAGCAGTGAGTCGGGGGGGGGACTCTACGAGCAGTACTTC	CASSESGGGLYEQYF
TRBV5-1	TRBD1	NA	TRBJ1-2	TGCGCCAGCAGCTTGGGCCCCGGGACAGGGTATGGCTACACCTTC	CASSLGPGTGYGYTF
TRBV6-5	NA	NA	TRBJ2-5	TGTGCCAGCAGCCCATTACAGGGGGGGCAAGAGACCCAGTACTTC	CASSPLQGGQETQYF
TRBV7-3	TRBD1	NA	TRBJ1-1	TGTGCCAGCAGCCAGGGGGACCCCGAAGCTTTCTTT	CASSQGDPEAFF
TRBV7-9	NA	NA	TRBJ1-1	TGTTCCAGCAGCTTAGCTCAGGGCACTGAAGCTTTCTTT	CSSSLAQGTEAFF
TRBV5-8	NA	once	TRBJ1-1	TGTGCCAGCAGCTTGCGCAGGGTGGAGGCTTTCTTT	CASSLRRVEAFF
TRBV9	TRBD1	NA	TRBJ1-1	TGTGCCAGCAGCGTAGCCGGGACAGAGAACACTGAAGCTTTCTTT	CASSVAGTENTEAFF
TRBV5-7	TRBD1	NA	TRBJ1-5	TGTGCCAGCATCCCGGCCAAGACAGGGACGAGCAATCAGCCCCAGCATTTT	CASIPAKTGTSNQPQHF
TRBV29-1	TRBD1	once	TRBJ1-1	TGCAGCGGGGGGACAGGGAACACTGAAGCTTTCTTT	CSGGTGNTEAFF
TRBV2	TRBD2	NA	TRBJ2-7	TGTGCCAGCAGTGTTTGGCGGGAGTTCGAGCAGTACTTC	CASSVWREFEQYF
TRBV27	NA	NA	TRBJ2-7	TGTGCCAGCAGTTTGGGGGGCGAGCAGTACTTC	CASSLGGEQYF
TRBV10-3	NA	NA	TRBJ1-1	TGTGCCATCAGTGAAGGGGGGGGCCGGAACACTGAAGCTTTCTTT	CAISEGGGRNTEAFF
TRBV30	NA	NA	TRBJ2-7	TGTGCCTGGAGAAGAGGAAGCTCCTACGAGCAGTACTTC	CAWRRGSSYEQYF
TRBV12-5	NA	NA	TRBJ2-7	TGTGCTAGTGGTTTGCCCCAGGGGCTAGTCGATTACGAGCAGTACTTC	CASGLPQGLVDYEQYF
TRBV9	TRBD2	NA	TRBJ2-5	TGTGCCAGCAGCGTAACTAGCGGGGGGGCCGAGGAGACCCAGTACTTC	CASSVTSGGAEETQYF
TRBV5-6	NA	once	TRBJ1-2	TGTGCCAGCAGCTTCCCTGGGAGGGACTATGGCTACACCTTC	CASSFPGRDYGYTF
TRBV5-5	TRBD1	NA	TRBJ1-2	TGTGCCAGCAGCGCTCACAGGGGGCGCCTTTTTTTTAACTATGGCTACACCTTC	CASSAHRGRLFFNYGYTF
TRBV27	NA	NA	TRBJ2-1	TGTGCCAGCAGTTTAGGTGCGGTGAATGAGCAGTTCTTC	CASSLGAVNEQFF
TRBV30	NA	NA	TRBJ2-7	TGTGCCTGGGTTCCAGGGGAAAAATACGAGCAGTACTTC	CAWVPGEKYEQYF
TRBV19	NA	once	TRBJ2-3	TGTGCCAGTAGTATCCCAGGGGTCACAGATACGCAGTATTTT	CASSIPGVTDTQYF
TRBV21-1	NA	NA	TRBJ2-5	TGTGCCAGCAGCAAAGCCGGGGAAGAGACCCAGTACTTC	CASSKAGEETQYF
TRBV5-4	NA	NA	TRBJ1-6	TGTGCCAGCAGCTTAAGACAGAATAATTCACCCCTCCACTTT	CASSLRQNNSPLHF
TRBV5-1	NA	NA	TRBJ1-5	TGCGCCAGCAGCTTGGGTGACAGTAGCAATCAGCCCCAGCATTTT	CASSLGDSSNQPQHF
TRBV2	NA	NA	TRBJ1-1	TGTGCCAGCAGGCAAGGAGGGACTGAAGCTTTCTTT	CASRQGGTEAFF
TRBV5-6	NA	NA	TRBJ1-1	TGTGCCAGCAGCTTGGCCCCGGGGGACACTGAAGCTTTCTTT	CASSLAPGDTEAFF
TRBV6-1	NA	NA	TRBJ1-2	TGTGCCAGCAGTGAAGCCCCGGGAAGAGGCTATGGCTACACCTTC	CASSEAPGRGYGYTF
TRBV5-5	NA	NA	TRBJ1-4	TGTGCCAGCAGCTTTGCGGACTACGCCGGTGAAAAACTGTTTTTT	CASSFADYAGEKLFF
TRBV9	NA	NA	TRBJ1-4	TGTGCCAGCAGCCCTAGTGGAGGGGTAAGGGAAAAACTGTTTTTT	CASSPSGGVREKLFF
TRBV6-1	TRBD2	NA	TRBJ2-5	TGTGCCAGCATCCGTCCGGGGGGGCGGGAGACCCAGTACTTC	CASIRPGGRETQYF
TRBV6-6	NA	NA	TRBJ2-5	TGTGCCAGCAGTTATTTCGCAGGGCAAGAGACCCAGTACTTC	CASSYFAGQETQYF
TRBV9	TRBD2	NA	TRBJ2-3	TGTGCCAGCAGCGTCGGGACTACTCCCACAGATACGCAGTATTTT	CASSVGTTPTDTQYF
TRBV4-2	NA	NA	TRBJ2-3	TGTGCCAGCAGCCAACCATCTGAGGGCATGACAGATACGCAGTATTTT	CASSQPSEGMTDTQYF
TRBV6-1	TRBD2	NA	TRBJ2-5	TGTGCCAGCAGTGGACTAGCGGGGCGGCACCACGAAGAGACCCAGTACTTC	CASSGLAGRHHEETQYF
TRBV11-1	TRBD2	NA	TRBJ2-7	TGTGCCAGCAGCCTGGCAGCGGGAGTCTCCTACGAGCAGTACTTC	CASSLAAGVSYEQYF
TRBV7-2	NA	few	TRBJ1-2	TGTGCCAGCAGACGGGACATGGCTAACTATGGCTACACCTTC	CASRRDMANYGYTF
TRBV5-6	TRBD1	NA	TRBJ2-5	TGTGCCAGCAGCTCAATCCGGAGGACAGGGACAGGAGAGACCCAGTACTTC	CASSSIRRTGTGETQYF